This is a list of T cell receptor beta chains from one sample in a study of graft-versus-host responses after intestinal transplantation. Profiled with immunoSEQ multiplex PCR; TCRdb holds only in-frame clones, not every one. The sample holds about 12,000 clones; roughly a third are singletons and the top ten take around 3%. The material sequenced was alloreactive CD8+ T cells from a mixed lymphocyte reaction culture, taken before intestinal transplant. The receptors come from a human patient who received an intestinal transplant. CDR3s include the opening cysteine and the closing phenylalanine or tryptophan. Fields, in order: D gene, CDR3 length, V gene, clone size, J gene, CDR3 protein, CDR3 DNA. A D gene is named only where the DNA matches it firmly. Size values are once, few and many counts, or a class for expanded clones, and some rows have none.

TRBD1	15	TRBV5-1	few	TRBJ2-1	CASSSTGGDYNEQFF	TGCGCCAGCAGCTCGACAGGGGGCGACTACAATGAGCAGTTCTTC
NA	16	TRBV28	few	TRBJ2-1	CASSSLVKSSYNEQFF	TGTGCCAGCAGTTCCCTCGTCAAGAGCTCCTACAATGAGCAGTTCTTC
NA	14	TRBV15	NA	TRBJ2-7	CATSIPGTLYEQYF	TGTGCCACCAGCATACCCGGGACGCTATACGAGCAGTACTTC
NA	15	TRBV6-6	NA	TRBJ2-7	CASSPGAGANYEQYF	TGTGCCAGCAGCCCCGGAGCAGGGGCTAACTACGAGCAGTACTTC
TRBD1	12	TRBV5-6	NA	TRBJ1-1	CASSLRGPEAFF	TGTGCCAGCAGCCTCAGGGGGCCTGAAGCTTTCTTT
NA	13	TRBV28	NA	TRBJ2-3	CASSFSSTDTQYF	TGTGCCAGCAGTTTCTCCAGCACAGATACGCAGTATTTT
NA	12	TRBV5-1	NA	TRBJ2-1	CASSLVPNEQFF	TGCGCCAGCAGCTTGGTACCCAATGAGCAGTTCTTC
TRBD2	19	TRBV5-1	NA	TRBJ2-1	CASSLEGSWTSGSYNEQFF	TGCGCCAGCAGCTTGGAAGGGAGCTGGACTAGCGGTTCCTACAATGAGCAGTTCTTC
NA	12	TRBV7-9	NA	TRBJ2-1	CASSLGLNEQFF	TGTGCCAGCAGCTTAGGACTCAATGAGCAGTTCTTC
NA	12	TRBV6-6	few	TRBJ1-2	CASSYRGYGYTF	TGTGCCAGCAGTTACAGGGGGTATGGCTACACCTTC
TRBD1	14	TRBV19	few	TRBJ1-1	CASSPGTVNTEAFF	TGTGCCAGTAGTCCGGGGACAGTGAACACTGAAGCTTTCTTT
NA	15	TRBV29-1	NA	TRBJ2-7	CSVVGGPLVSYEQYF	TGCAGCGTCGTCGGAGGACCCCTCGTCTCCTACGAGCAGTACTTC
NA	18	TRBV7-9	few	TRBJ1-1	CASSLARFGLVGNTEAFF	TGTGCCAGCAGCTTAGCCCGTTTCGGGCTTGTAGGGAACACTGAAGCTTTCTTT
TRBD2	14	TRBV4-3	NA	TRBJ2-7	CASSQGAGDYEQYF	TGCGCCAGCAGCCAAGGCGCGGGAGACTACGAGCAGTACTTC
TRBD1	13	TRBV11-1	few	TRBJ2-7	CASSFGQVPEQYF	TGTGCCAGCAGCTTCGGACAGGTACCCGAGCAGTACTTC